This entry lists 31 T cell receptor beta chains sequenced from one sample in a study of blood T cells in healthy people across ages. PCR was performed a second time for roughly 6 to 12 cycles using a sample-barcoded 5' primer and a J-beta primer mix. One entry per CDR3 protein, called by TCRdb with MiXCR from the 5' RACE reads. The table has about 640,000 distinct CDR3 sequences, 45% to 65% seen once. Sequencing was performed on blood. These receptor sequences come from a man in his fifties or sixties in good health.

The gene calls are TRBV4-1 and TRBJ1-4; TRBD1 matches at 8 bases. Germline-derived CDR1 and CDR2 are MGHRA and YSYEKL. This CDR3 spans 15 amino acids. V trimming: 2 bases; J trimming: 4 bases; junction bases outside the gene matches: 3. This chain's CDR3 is CASSQRTGINEKLFF. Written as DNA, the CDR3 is TGCGCCAGCAGCCAAAGGACAGGGATTAATGAAAAACTGTTTTTT.

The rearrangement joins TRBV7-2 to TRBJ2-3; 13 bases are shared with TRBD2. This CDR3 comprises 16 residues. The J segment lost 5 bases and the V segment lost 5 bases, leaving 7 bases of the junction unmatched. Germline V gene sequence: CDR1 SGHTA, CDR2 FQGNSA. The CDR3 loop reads CASSATSGGAKDTQYF. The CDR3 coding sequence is TGTGCCAGCAGCGCAACTAGCGGGGGGGCCAAAGATACGCAGTATTTT.

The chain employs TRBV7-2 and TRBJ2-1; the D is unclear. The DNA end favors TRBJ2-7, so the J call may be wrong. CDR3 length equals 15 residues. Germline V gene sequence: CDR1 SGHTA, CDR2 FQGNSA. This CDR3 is CASSLEGQGYNEQYF. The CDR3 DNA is TGTGCCAGCAGCTTAGAAGGGCAAGGGTACAATGAGCAGTACTTC.

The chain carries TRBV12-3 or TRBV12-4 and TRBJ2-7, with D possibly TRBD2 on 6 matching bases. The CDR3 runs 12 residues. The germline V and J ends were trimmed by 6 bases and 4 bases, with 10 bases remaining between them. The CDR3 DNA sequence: TGTGCCAGCAGCGTGGGACTTTACGAGCAGTACTTC. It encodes CASSVGLYEQYF.

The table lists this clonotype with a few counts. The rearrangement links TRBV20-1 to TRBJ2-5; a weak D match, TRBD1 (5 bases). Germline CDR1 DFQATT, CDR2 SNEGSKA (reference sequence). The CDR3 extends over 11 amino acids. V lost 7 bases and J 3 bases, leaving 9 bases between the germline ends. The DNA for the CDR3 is TGCAGTGTTGGCAGGGAAGAGACCCAGTACTTC. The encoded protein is CSVGREETQYF.

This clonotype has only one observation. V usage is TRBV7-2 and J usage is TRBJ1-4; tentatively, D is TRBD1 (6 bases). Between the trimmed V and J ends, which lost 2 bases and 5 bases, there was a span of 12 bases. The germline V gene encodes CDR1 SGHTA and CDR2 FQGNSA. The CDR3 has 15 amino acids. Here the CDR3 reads CASSLRAGENEKLFF. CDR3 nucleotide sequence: TGTGCCAGCAGCTTAAGGGCAGGGGAAAATGAAAAACTGTTTTTT.

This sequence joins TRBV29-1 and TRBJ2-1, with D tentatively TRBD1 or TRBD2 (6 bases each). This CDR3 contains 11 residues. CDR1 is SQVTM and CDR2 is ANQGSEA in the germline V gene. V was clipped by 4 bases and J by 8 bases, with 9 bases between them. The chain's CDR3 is CSVAGEDEQFF. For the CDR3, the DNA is TGCAGCGTTGCAGGGGAGGATGAGCAGTTCTTC.

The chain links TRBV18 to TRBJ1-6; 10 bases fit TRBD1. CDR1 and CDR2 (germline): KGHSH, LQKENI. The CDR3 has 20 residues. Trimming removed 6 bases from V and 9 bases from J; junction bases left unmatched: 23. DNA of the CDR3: TGTGCCAGCTCTCGATTGCCGGGACAGGGGTCCCGGTCCGTAGTTTCACCCCTCCACTTT. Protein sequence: CASSRLPGQGSRSVVSPLHF. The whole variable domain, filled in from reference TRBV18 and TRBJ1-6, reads NAGVMQNPRHLVRRRGQEARLRCSPMKGHSHVYWYRQLPEEGLKFMVYLQKENIIDESGMPKERFSAEFPKEGPSILRIQQVVRGDSAAYFCASSRLPGQGSRSVVSPLHFGNGTRLTVT.

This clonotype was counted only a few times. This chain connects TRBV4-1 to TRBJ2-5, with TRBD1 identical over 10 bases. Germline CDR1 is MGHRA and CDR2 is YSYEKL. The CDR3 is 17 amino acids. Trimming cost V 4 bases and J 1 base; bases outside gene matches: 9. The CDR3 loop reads CASSRGWDRGAQETQYF. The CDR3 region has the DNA TGCGCCAGCAGCCGGGGATGGGACAGGGGTGCCCAAGAGACCCAGTACTTC.

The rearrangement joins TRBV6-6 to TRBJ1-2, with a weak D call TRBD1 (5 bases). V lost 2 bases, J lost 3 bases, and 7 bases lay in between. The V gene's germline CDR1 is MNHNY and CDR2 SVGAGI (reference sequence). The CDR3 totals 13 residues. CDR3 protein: CASSYRDYYGYTF. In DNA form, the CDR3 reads TGTGCCAGCAGTTACCGGGACTACTATGGCTACACCTTC.

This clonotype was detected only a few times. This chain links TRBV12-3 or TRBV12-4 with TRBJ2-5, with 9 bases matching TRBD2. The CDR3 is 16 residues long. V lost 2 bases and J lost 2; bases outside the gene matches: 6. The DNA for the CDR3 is TGTGCCAGCAGTTTATGGCTAGCGGGGATACAAGAGACCCAGTACTTC. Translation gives CASSLWLAGIQETQYF.

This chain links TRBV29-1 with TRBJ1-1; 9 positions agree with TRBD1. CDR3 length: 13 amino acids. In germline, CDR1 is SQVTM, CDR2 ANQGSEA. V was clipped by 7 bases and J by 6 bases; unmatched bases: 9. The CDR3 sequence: CSARQGVLAEAFF. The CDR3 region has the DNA TGCAGCGCAAGACAGGGGGTCTTGGCTGAAGCTTTCTTT.

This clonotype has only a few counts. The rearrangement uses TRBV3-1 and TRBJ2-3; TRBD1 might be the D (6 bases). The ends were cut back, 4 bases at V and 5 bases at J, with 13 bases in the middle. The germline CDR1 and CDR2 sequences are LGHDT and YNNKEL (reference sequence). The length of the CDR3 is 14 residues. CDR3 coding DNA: TGTGCCAGCAGCCTTAACCGCAGGGGAGATACGCAGTATTTT. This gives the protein CASSLNRRGDTQYF.

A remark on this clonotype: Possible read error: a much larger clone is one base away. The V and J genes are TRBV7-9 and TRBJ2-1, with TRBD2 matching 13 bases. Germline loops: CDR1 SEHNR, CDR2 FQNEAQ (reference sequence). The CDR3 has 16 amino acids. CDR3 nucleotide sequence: TGTGCCAGCAGCCTGGGGACTAGCGGGGCTTACAATGAGCCGTTCTTC. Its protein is CASSLGTSGAYNEPFF.

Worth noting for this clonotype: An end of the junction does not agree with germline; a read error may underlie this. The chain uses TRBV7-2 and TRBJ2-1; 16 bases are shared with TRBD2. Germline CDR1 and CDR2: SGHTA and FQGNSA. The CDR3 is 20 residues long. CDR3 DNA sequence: TGTGCCAGCAGCTCGCCTACCGGGACTAGCGGGGGGGCCTTCTACAATGAGCGGTTCTTC. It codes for CASSSPTGTSGGAFYNERFF. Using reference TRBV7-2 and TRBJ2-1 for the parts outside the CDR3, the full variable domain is GAGVSQSPSNKVTEKGKDVELRCDPISGHTALYWYRQSLGQGLEFLIYFQGNSAPDKSGLPSDRFSAERTGGSVSTLTIQRTQQEDSAVYLCASSSPTGTSGGAFYNERFFGPGTRLTVL.

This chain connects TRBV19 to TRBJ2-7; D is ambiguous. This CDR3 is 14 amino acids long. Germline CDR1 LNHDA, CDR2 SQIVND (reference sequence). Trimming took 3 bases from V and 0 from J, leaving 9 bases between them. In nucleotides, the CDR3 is TGTGCCAGTAGTATCTACGGTAGCTCCTACGAGCAGTACTTC. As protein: CASSIYGSSYEQYF. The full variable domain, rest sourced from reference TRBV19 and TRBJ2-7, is DGGITQSPKYLFRKEGQNVTLSCEQNLNHDAMYWYRQDPGQGLRLIYYSQIVNDFQKGDIAEGYSVSREKKESFPLTVTSAQKNPTAFYLCASSIYGSSYEQYFGPGTRLTVT.

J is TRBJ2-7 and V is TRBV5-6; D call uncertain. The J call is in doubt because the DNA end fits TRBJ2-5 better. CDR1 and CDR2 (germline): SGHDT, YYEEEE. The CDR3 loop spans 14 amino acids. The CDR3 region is CASSLGASLETQYF. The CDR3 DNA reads TGTGCCAGCAGCTTGGGGGCCTCTTTGGAGACCCAGTACTTC.

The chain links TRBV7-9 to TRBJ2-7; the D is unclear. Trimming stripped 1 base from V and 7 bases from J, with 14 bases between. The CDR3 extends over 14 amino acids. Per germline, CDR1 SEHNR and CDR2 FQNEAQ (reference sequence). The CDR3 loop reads CASSLGVRVSEQYF. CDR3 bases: TGTGCCAGCAGCTTAGGGGTTCGAGTCTCAGAGCAGTACTTC.

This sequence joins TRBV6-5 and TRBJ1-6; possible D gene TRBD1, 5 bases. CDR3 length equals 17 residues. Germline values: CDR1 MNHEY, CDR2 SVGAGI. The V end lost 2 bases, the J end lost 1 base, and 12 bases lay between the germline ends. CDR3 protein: CASSYAGIGSYNSPLHF. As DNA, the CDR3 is TGTGCCAGCAGTTACGCAGGGATAGGGTCCTATAATTCACCCCTCCACTTT.

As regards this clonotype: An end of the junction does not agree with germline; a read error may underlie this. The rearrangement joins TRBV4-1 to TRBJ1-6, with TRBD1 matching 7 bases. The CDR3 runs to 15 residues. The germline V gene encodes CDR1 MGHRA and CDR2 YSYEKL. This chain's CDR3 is CASGQVQGGNSPLHF. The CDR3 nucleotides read TGCGCCAGCGGCCAAGTCCAGGGGGGCAATTCACCCCTCCACTTT.

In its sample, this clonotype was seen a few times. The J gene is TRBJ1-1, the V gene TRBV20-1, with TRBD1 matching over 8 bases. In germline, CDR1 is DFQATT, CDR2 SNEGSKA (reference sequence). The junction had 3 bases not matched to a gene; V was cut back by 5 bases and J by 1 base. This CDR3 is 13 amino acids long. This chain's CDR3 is CSASDRGNTEAFF. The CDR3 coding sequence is TGCAGTGCTTCCGACAGGGGGAACACTGAAGCTTTCTTT.

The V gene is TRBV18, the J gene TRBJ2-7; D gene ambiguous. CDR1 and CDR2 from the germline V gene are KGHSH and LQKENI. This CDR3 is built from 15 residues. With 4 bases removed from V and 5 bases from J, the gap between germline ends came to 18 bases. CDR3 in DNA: TGTGCCAGCTCACGTCTGTCAGAAGCGATCGACGAGCAGTACTTC. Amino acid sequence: CASSRLSEAIDEQYF.

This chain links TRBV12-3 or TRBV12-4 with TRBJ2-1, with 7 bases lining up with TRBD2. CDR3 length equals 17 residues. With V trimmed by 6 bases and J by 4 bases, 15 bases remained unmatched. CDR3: CASSPPGRGRVYNEQFF. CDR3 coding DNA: TGTGCCAGCAGCCCGCCAGGGCGGGGGAGGGTGTACAATGAGCAGTTCTTC.

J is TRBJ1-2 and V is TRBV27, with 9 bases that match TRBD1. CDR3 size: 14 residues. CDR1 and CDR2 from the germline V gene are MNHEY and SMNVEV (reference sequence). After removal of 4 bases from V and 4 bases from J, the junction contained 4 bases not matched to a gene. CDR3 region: CASSWGQGGYGYTF. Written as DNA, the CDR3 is TGTGCCAGCAGTTGGGGACAGGGTGGCTATGGCTACACCTTC.

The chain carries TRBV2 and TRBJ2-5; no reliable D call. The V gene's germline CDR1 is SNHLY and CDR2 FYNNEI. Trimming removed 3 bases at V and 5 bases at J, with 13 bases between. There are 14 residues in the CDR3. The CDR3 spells CASSDLGSWETQYF. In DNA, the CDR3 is TGTGCCAGCAGTGATCTTGGTAGTTGGGAGACCCAGTACTTC.

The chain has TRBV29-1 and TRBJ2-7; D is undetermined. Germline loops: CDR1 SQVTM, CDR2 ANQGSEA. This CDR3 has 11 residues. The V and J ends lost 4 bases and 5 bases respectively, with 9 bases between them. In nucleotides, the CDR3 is TGCAGCGTTGGTGCCTCAAACGAGCAGTACTTC. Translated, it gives CSVGASNEQYF.

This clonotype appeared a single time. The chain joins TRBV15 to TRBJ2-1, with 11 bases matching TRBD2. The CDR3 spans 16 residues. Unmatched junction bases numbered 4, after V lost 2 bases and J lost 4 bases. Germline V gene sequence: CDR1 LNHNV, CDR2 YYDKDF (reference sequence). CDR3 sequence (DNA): TGTGCCACCAGCAGAATAGGGACTAGCGGTTACAATGAGCAGTTCTTC. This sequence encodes CATSRIGTSGYNEQFF.

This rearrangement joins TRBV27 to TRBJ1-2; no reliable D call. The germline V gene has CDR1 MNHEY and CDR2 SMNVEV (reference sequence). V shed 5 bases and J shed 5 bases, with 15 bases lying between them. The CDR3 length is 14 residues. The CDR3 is CASSVLGRPYGYTF. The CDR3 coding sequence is TGTGCCAGCAGTGTATTGGGCAGACCATATGGCTACACCTTC.

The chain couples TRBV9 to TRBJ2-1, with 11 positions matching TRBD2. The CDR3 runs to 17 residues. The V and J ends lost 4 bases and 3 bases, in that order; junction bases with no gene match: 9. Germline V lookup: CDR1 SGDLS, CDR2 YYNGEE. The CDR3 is CASSTSPTSGGYNEQFF. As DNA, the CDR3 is TGTGCCAGCAGCACTAGCCCCACTAGCGGGGGCTACAATGAGCAGTTCTTC.

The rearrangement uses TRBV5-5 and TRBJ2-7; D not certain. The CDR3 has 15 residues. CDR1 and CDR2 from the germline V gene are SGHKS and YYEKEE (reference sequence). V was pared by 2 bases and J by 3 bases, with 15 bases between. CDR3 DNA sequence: TGTGCCAGCAGCTTAGGCAGGACGAACGTCTACGAGCAGTACTTC. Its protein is CASSLGRTNVYEQYF.

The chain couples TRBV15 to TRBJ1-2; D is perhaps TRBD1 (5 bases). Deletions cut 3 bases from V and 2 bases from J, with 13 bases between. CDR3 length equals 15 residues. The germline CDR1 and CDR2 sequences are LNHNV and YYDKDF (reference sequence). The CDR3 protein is CATSSTTKGNYGYTF. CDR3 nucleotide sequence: TGTGCCACCAGCAGCACGACCAAGGGGAACTATGGCTACACCTTC.